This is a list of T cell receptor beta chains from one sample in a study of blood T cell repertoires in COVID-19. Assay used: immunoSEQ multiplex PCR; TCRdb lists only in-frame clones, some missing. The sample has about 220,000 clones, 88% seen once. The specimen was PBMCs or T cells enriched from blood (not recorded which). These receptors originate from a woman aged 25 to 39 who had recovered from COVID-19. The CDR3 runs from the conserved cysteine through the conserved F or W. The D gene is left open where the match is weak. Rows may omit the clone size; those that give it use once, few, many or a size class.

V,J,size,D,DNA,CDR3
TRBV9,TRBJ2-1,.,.,TGTGCCAGCAGCGTAGGAGGGGGGGACTTCAATGAGCAGTTCTTC,CASSVGGGDFNEQFF
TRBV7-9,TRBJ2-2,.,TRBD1,TGTGCCAGCAGCATCCGGGACAGGGCGACCGGGGAGCTGTTTTTT,CASSIRDRATGELFF
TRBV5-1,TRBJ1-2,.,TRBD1,TGCGCCAGCAGCTCGACAGGGGTAGTCTATGGCTACACCTTC,CASSSTGVVYGYTF
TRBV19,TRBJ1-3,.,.,TGTGCCAGTAGACGATCGGGACTTATAAACACCATATATTTT,CASRRSGLINTIYF
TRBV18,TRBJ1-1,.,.,TGTGCCAGCTTTCGGGGGTTGAACACTGAAGCTTTCTTT,CASFRGLNTEAFF
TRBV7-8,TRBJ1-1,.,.,TGTGCCAGCAGCTTAGTGGGGAAGGAGGACACTGAAGCTTTCTTT,CASSLVGKEDTEAFF
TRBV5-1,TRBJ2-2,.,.,TGCGCCAGCAGCTTGACCGGGACCGGGGAGCTGTTTTTT,CASSLTGTGELFF
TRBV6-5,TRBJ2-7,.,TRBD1,TGTGCCAGCAGTGACTCTCCGGGACAGTCAAACGAGCAGTACTTC,CASSDSPGQSNEQYF
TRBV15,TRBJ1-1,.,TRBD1,TGTGCCACCAGCAGAGAGACAGGGCCGAACACTGAAGCTTTCTTT,CATSRETGPNTEAFF
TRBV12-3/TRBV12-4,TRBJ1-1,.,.,TGTGCCAGCAGTTTATTAGGGGGCACTGAAGCTTTCTTT,CASSLLGGTEAFF
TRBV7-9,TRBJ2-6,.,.,TGTGCCAGCAGCTATGACAGGTCCGGGGCCAACGTCCTGACTTTC,CASSYDRSGANVLTF
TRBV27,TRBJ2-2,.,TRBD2,TGTGCCAGCGGGCCGGGACTAGCGGTAAACACCGGGGAGCTGTTTTTT,CASGPGLAVNTGELFF
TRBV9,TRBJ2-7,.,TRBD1,TGTGCCAGCAGCGTAGCGGGACAGGGTAGGGTTGGCGAGCAGTACTTC,CASSVAGQGRVGEQYF
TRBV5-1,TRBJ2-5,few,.,TGCGCCAGCAGCTTGGGACAGCCGCCCGAAGAGACCCAGTACTTC,CASSLGQPPEETQYF
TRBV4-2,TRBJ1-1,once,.,TGTGCCAGCAGCCAAGATAAGAACTCGAACACTGAAGCTTTCTTT,CASSQDKNSNTEAFF
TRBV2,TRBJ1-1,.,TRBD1,TGTGCCAGCAGTGAATGGGACAGGGCGAACACTGAAGCTTTCTTT,CASSEWDRANTEAFF
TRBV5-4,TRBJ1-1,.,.,TGTGCCAGCAGCTCGGACAGATACAACACTGAAGCTTTCTTT,CASSSDRYNTEAFF
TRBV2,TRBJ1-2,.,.,TGTGCCAGCGGGCAGGGAACCGACTATGGCTACACCTTC,CASGQGTDYGYTF
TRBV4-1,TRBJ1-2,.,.,TGCGCCAGCAGCCAAGCTATAGGGGCGGCGAATGGCTACACCTTC,CASSQAIGAANGYTF
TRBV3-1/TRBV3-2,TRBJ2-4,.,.,TGTGCCAGCAGCCAAGTAGGCGGAGGCAAAAACATTCAGTACTTC,CASSQVGGGKNIQYF
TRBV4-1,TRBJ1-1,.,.,TGCGCCAGCAGCCAAGAAAGAAGGGTTGTCCGGCGGGGGAACACTGAAGCTTTCTTT,CASSQERRVVRRGNTEAFF
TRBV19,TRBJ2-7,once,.,TGTGCCAGTAGTATAGTTGGAGGACGGCAATTCTACGAGCAGTACTTC,CASSIVGGRQFYEQYF
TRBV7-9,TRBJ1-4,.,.,TGTGCCAGCAGCTTAGAGGCAGGGAATGAAAAACTGTTTTTT,CASSLEAGNEKLFF
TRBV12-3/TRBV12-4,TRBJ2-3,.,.,TGTGCCAGCAGTTCCCTGGTGGTCACTCAGTATTTT,CASSSLVVTQYF
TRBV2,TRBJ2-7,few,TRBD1,TGTGCCATCAAAGGGACAGGGAGCTACGAGCAGTACTTC,CAIKGTGSYEQYF
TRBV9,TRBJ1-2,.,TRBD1,TGTGCTCGGACAGGGGGTAGTGGCTACACCTTC,CARTGGSGYTF
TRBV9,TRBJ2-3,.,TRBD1,TGTGCCAGCAGCACCGGCCCGCAGACAGGGGGTCCCACAGATACGCAGTATTTT,CASSTGPQTGGPTDTQYF
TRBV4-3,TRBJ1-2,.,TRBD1,TGCGCCAGCAGCCCCCGGGACAGAGGTTCCTATGGCTACACCTTC,CASSPRDRGSYGYTF
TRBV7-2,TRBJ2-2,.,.,TGTGCCAGCAGCCAGGGGGGAAGGTTCGCCGGGGAGCTGTTTTTT,CASSQGGRFAGELFF
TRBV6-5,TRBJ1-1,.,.,TGTGCCACACTGGCGGGTAACACTGAAGCTTTCTTT,CATLAGNTEAFF